Reported below is one TCR beta chain. The antigen this receptor binds is unknown. Base quality data are lacking; no much larger clone is found one base away. Reading the label with the study, this specimen's treatment or condition is: allogeneic hematopoietic cell transplantation with graft depleted of TCRalphabeta T cells and CD19 B cells. TCRalphabeta/CD19-depleted allogeneic hematopoietic cell grafts were given to the transplant recipients, all of whom were children. The data were obtained in a study of T-cell reconstitution after alpha-beta-depleted transplantation in children (dated by TCRdb to 2016 to 2017). For the wider study: Using TCR repertoire profiling, the study quantitatively followed how T-cell immune reconstitution unfolded in children after TCRalphabeta/CD19-depleted allogeneic hematopoietic cell transplantation. Overall study results and their limits: Hyperexpanded clone frequencies declined over subsequent months; after one year, T-cell counts and TCRbeta diversity were mostly attributed to newly produced T cells. The apparently early recovery of alphabetaT-cell counts about two months after transplant reportedly depended on only several hundred rapidly expanded clones that came from non-depleted graft cells. The high TCRbeta diversity at day 60 in some patients was ascribed to recipient T cells and intrathymic progenitors that had survived conditioning.

CDR3 length: 17 amino acids, cysteine to phenylalanine. Here the CDR3 DNA is all that survives: 51 bases in frame from base 1. The germline V gene gives CDR1 as LGHNA and CDR2 as YNFKEQ. After removal of 0 bases from V and 4 bases from J, the junction retains 6 bases not matched to a gene. Libraries were built with PCR. Data came from an Illumina HiSeq 2500. TCR library preparation used molecular barcoding, with unique molecular identifiers applied to normalize quantification of the TCRbeta repertoire. Starting from the raw public reads, TCRdb applied fastp trimming at Q25, assembled clones with MiXCR and retained in-frame beta chains. Rows with one shared CDR3 protein collapse into an entry with the most common genes and DNA. Here the sample has 450,000 to 600,000 distinct CDR3 sequences; roughly 13% occur a single time. Jointly, the top ten make up approximately 2.1% of the sample.

This receptor was identified in a male patient aged 10 to 17 who had a stem cell transplant for acute myeloid leukemia, so the T cells may come from the graft donor. The chain links TRBV4-2 with TRBJ2-3, with 11 middle bases fitting TRBD2. The sample in question was PBMCs, mostly from graft donor cells, obtained 360 days after TCRalphabeta/CD19-depleted stem cell transplant. CDR3 loop: CASSQDMIAGGADTQYF. The nucleotides are TGTGCCAGCAGCCAAGATATGATAGCGGGGGGGGCAGATACGCAGTATTTT.